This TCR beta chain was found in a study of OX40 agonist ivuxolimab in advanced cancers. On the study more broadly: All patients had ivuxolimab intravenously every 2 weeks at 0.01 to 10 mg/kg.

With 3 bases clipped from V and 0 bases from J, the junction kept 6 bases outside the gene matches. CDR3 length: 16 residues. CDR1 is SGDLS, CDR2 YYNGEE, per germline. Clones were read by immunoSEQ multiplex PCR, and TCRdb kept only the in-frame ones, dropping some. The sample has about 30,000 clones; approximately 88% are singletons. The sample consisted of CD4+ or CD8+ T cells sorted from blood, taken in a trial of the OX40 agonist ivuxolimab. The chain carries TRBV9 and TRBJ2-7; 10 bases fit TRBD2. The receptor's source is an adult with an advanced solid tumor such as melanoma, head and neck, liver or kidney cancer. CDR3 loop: CASSARLAGDSYEQYF. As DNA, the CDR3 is TGTGCCAGCAGCGCGCGGCTAGCGGGAGACTCCTACGAGCAGTACTTC.